This T cell receptor (beta chain) is drawn from a study of regulatory T cells in long-lasting Graves disease (dated by TCRdb to the early 2020s). For the study in its entirety: Persistent Graves' disease meant more than 5 years of antithyroid drug treatment with TSH receptor autoantibodies that stayed positive. Peripheral blood TCR sequencing and RNA sequencing compared persistent Graves' disease patients with newly diagnosed Graves' disease patients. The study was conducted in China and was registered as a clinical trial. A total of roughly 33 samples were covered by TCR sequencing, comprising 13 persistent and around 20 newly diagnosed Graves' disease patients. In the clinical cohort, patients with persistent Graves' disease had used antithyroid drugs for an average of about 9.3 years.

Here is what the overall study found, with its caveats: More public clonotypes were shared among persistent patients (more than 2,500) than among newly diagnosed patients (over 900). Peripheral blood alone was examined, since thyroid tissue, which constituted the primary lesion, could not be accessed. Preferential use of TRBV28, TRBJ1-2 and TRBJ2-5 was observed in persistent disease, whereas TRBV20-1 and TRBJ2-1 were favored in newly diagnosed disease. As a limitation, the authors acknowledged that the small sample size may reduce accuracy. Compared with newly diagnosed patients, patients with persistent Graves' disease had lower TCR Shannon entropy and fewer highly expanded clones, which suggests clonal expansion. Sequencing and analysis were restricted to the TCR beta chain.

This clonotype has at least ten counts. This clone's antigen is unknown. One base away there is no much larger clone; base qualities are not given. The sample's time point, from its label and the paper: persistent/refractory GD, antithyroid drugs over 5 years with positive TRAb. For both TCR sequencing and RNA sequencing, RNA was extracted from PBMCs in TRIzol. The diagnosis of Graves' disease followed American Thyroid Association guidelines. Patients were recruited from an endocrinology department in Xi'an, China. From each patient, about 8.9 milliliters of peripheral blood was collected into an EDTA anticoagulant tube. Ficoll Paque Plus density gradient separation was used to isolate PBMCs, and no additional T cell sorting was done. RNA quality was checked with an Agilent 2100 Bioanalyzer and agarose gel, and concentration with a NanoDrop 2000. The library was made by multiplex PCR. Sequencing took place on an Illumina HiSeq 4000. To build TCR beta libraries, CDR3 regions were amplified by Arm-PCR using iRepertoire HTBI primers. PCR products were gel purified before sequencing. In the original analysis: A total of some 65 TRBV and under 15 TRBJ segments were identified across samples and were used for gene usage analysis of CDR3 amino acid clonotypes. Filtered high-quality paired reads were merged into contigs using COPE and FqMerger. BLAST was used to align contigs to the IMGT TRBV, TRBD and TRBJ reference genes, and CDR3 was defined following IMGT. Clonotypes above 0.1% frequency were classified as highly expanded clones. Shannon entropy served as the measure of repertoire diversity, while the Gini coefficient captured V-J evenness. Clonotypes shared by more than one individual were considered public. TCRdb itself trimmed the public reads at Q25 with fastp, ran MiXCR and retained productive beta chains. Rows with a matching CDR3 protein are joined into one entry that keeps the most common DNA and genes. TCRdb assigned the V and J calls; the authors' analysis was not used. Here the sample has fewer than 550,000 distinct CDR3 sequences; about 22% occur a single time. The ten largest clones take up about 7% of the sample.

Counted from cysteine to phenylalanine, this CDR3 has 16 amino acids. This entry keeps only the CDR3 DNA: 48 bases, framed from base 1. From the germline V gene, CDR1 is SGHTA and CDR2 is FQGTGA. Trimming leaves V shorter by 0 bases and J shorter by 6 bases, with the junction holding 10 bases beyond the gene matches. Recombination connected TRBV7-3 to TRBJ2-7, with 8 bases aligning to TRBD2. The origin of this receptor is a female donor with Graves disease. Specimen: peripheral blood mononuclear cells (PBMCs), collected when the disease was refractory, from a patient treated with antithyroid drugs. The CDR3 corresponds to CASSLTVGGVAGEQYF. The nucleotide sequence is TGTGCCAGCAGCTTAACGGTCGGGGGGGTAGCAGGCGAGCAGTACTTC.